Listed below are T cell receptor beta chains from one sample, sequenced in a study of T cell repertoires in cytomegalovirus infection. These receptors are not linked to any known antigen. TCRdb analysed the reads with MiXCR anew, one entry per CDR3 protein. The data contain 650,000 to 850,000 distinct CDR3 sequences, 25% to 35% of them singletons. This specimen consisted of cultured CD8+ T cells from PBMCs, obtained from culture after CMV antigen stimulation. These receptors originate from a human donor in good health (CMV status not recorded). Some clones in this sample may be carry-over from other donors' samples. Each CDR3 is given with its conserved first and last residue. The D gene is left open where the match is weak. Expanded clones are given a class, and other clones once, few, many or no size at all.

V,D,size,J,CDR3,DNA
TRBV6-1,-,few,TRBJ1-1,CASSPEGGAEAFF,TGTGCCAGCAGCCCCGAGGGGGGGGCTGAAGCTTTCTTT
TRBV7-9,-,-,TRBJ1-2,CASSFPRPLFSHYGYTF,TGTGCCAGCAGCTTTCCCAGGCCCTTATTTAGCCATTATGGCTACACCTTC
TRBV7-9,TRBD2,few,TRBJ2-3,CASSLELAGPDTQYF,TGTGCCAGCAGCTTAGAATTAGCGGGGCCAGATACGCAGTATTTT
TRBV10-3,-,-,TRBJ2-5,CAIGIRLGETQYF,TGTGCCATCGGTATACGACTCGGAGAGACCCAGTACTTC
TRBV7-8,-,few,TRBJ2-4,CASSPPGDPSGNIQYF,TGTGCCAGCAGCCCCCCGGGGGACCCCTCCGGAAACATTCAGTACTTC
TRBV12-3/TRBV12-4,-,-,TRBJ2-7,CASSLGGRIHEQYF,TGTGCCAGCAGTTTGGGGGGGCGAATCCACGAGCAGTACTTC
TRBV5-1,-,-,TRBJ2-7,CASSLLEGGSYEQYF,TGCGCCAGCAGCCTCCTGGAGGGGGGCTCCTACGAGCAGTACTTC
TRBV7-9,TRBD2,-,TRBJ2-1,CAKGTSGGQYNEQFF,TGTGCCAAAGGGACTAGCGGGGGGCAGTACAATGAGCAGTTCTTC
TRBV19,-,-,TRBJ2-7,CASSSASYEQYF,TGTGCCAGTAGTTCGGCCTCCTACGAGCAGTACTTC
TRBV6-5,-,-,TRBJ1-5,CASSTSGTDQPQHF,TGTGCCAGCAGTACCTCAGGGACTGATCAGCCCCAGCATTTT
TRBV7-2,-,many,TRBJ1-1,CASSLENRPKEAFF,TGTGCCAGCAGCTTAGAGAACAGGCCTAAGGAAGCTTTCTTT
TRBV6-1,TRBD1,few,TRBJ1-1,CASSATGVENTEAFF,TGTGCCAGCAGTGCGACAGGGGTGGAGAACACTGAAGCTTTCTTT
TRBV20-1,TRBD1,few,TRBJ1-5,CSATDRASARNQPQHF,TGCAGTGCTACGGACAGGGCCTCAGCTAGGAATCAGCCCCAGCATTTT
TRBV6-6,-,-,TRBJ1-5,CASSYPGRSNQPQHF,TGTGCCAGCAGTTACCCGGGCCGGTCGAATCAGCCCCAGCATTTT
TRBV7-2,-,many,TRBJ1-6,CASSLAPLGDSPLHF,TGTGCCAGCAGCTTAGCCCCACTCGGAGATTCACCCCTCCACTTT
TRBV28,-,-,TRBJ1-2,CASSPTVTYGYTF,TGTGCCAGCAGTCCAACAGTCACGTATGGCTACACCTTC
TRBV6-1,-,-,TRBJ1-3,CASTFSVGTGNTIYF,TGTGCCAGCACCTTCAGTGTCGGGACTGGAAACACCATATATTTT
TRBV10-3,-,few,TRBJ1-2,CAISGNQGDGYTF,TGTGCCATCAGTGGAAACCAGGGTGATGGCTACACCTTC
TRBV7-2,-,many,TRBJ2-5,CASSSLGGAGETQYF,TGTGCCAGCAGCTCCTTAGGGGGGGCGGGGGAGACCCAGTACTTC
TRBV12-3/TRBV12-4,-,-,TRBJ1-2,CASSSVAGLDGYTF,TGTGCCAGCAGTTCAGTTGCAGGGTTGGATGGCTACACCTTC
TRBV19,-,few,TRBJ2-6,CASSISSFSGANVLTF,TGTGCCAGTAGTATTTCGTCCTTCTCTGGGGCCAACGTCCTGACTTTC
TRBV10-3,-,few,TRBJ1-6,CAISERASSSYNSPLHF,TGTGCCATCAGTGAGCGGGCCTCGAGCTCCTATAATTCACCCCTCCACTTT
TRBV28,-,once,TRBJ2-5,CASSFWQTPQETQYF,TGTGCCAGCAGTTTTTGGCAGACCCCTCAAGAGACCCAGTACTTC
TRBV20-1,TRBD2,-,TRBJ2-3,CSTLAENTDTQYF,TGCAGTACCCTAGCGGAAAATACAGATACGCAGTATTTT
TRBV7-2,-,many,TRBJ1-5,CASSLRVGGSNQPQHF,TGTGCCAGCAGCTTAAGAGTGGGGGGCAGCAATCAGCCCCAGCATTTT
TRBV19,-,-,TRBJ1-2,CASSYGRFYGYTF,TGTGCCAGTAGTTACGGACGGTTCTATGGCTACACCTTC
TRBV7-2,-,many,TRBJ2-3,CASSLVHRLNTDTQYF,TGTGCCAGCAGCTTAGTCCATCGGCTAAACACAGATACGCAGTATTTT
TRBV25-1,-,-,TRBJ2-2,CASIVPGTGELFF,TGTGCCAGCATTGTGCCGGGTACCGGGGAGCTGTTTTTT
TRBV27,-,-,TRBJ2-1,CASSLSRWVLYNEQFF,TGTGCCAGCAGTCTATCCCGGTGGGTTCTCTACAATGAGCAGTTCTTC
TRBV6-6,TRBD1,-,TRBJ1-1,CASSYKGTGNAEAFF,TGTGCCAGCAGTTACAAGGGGACAGGGAACGCTGAAGCTTTCTTT
TRBV7-9,-,-,TRBJ2-2,CASSPPEGWPGELFF,TGTGCCAGCAGCCCCCCGGAGGGGTGGCCCGGGGAGCTGTTTTTT
TRBV9,TRBD1,once,TRBJ1-2,CASSIRQGNYGYTF,TGTGCCAGCAGCATCCGACAGGGTAACTATGGCTACACCTTC
TRBV5-1,TRBD1,few,TRBJ2-5,CASSLWGQGAGETQYF,TGCGCCAGCAGCTTGTGGGGCCAGGGGGCCGGAGAGACCCAGTACTTC
TRBV14,-,-,TRBJ2-3,CASSQDGRHSTDTQYF,TGTGCCAGCAGCCAAGATGGGAGACACTCCACAGATACGCAGTATTTT
TRBV10-3,-,few,TRBJ2-7,CAIRDIYEQYF,TGTGCCATCAGGGACATCTACGAGCAGTACTTC
TRBV7-3,TRBD1,-,TRBJ2-3,CASSLNPPGTGRTDTQYF,TGTGCCAGCAGCTTAAATCCCCCCGGGACAGGACGCACAGATACGCAGTATTTT
TRBV5-1,TRBD1,-,TRBJ2-7,CASSLVGQSYEQYF,TGCGCCAGCAGCCTAGTGGGACAGTCCTACGAGCAGTACTTC
TRBV12-3/TRBV12-4,TRBD2,-,TRBJ2-3,CASSPSGGTSTDTQYF,TGTGCCAGCAGCCCCAGCGGGGGGACTAGCACAGATACGCAGTATTTT
TRBV12-3/TRBV12-4,-,once,TRBJ1-5,CASSLAWGRQPQHF,TGTGCCAGCAGTTTAGCGTGGGGTAGGCAGCCCCAGCATTTT
TRBV10-3,-,few,TRBJ1-2,CAIRDSYGYTF,TGTGCCATCAGGGACAGCTATGGCTACACCTTC
TRBV19,TRBD1,many,TRBJ1-1,CASRGDSVVEAFF,TGTGCCAGCAGGGGGGATTCAGTGGTTGAAGCTTTCTTT
TRBV7-9,-,many,TRBJ1-1,CASSLERRGDTEAFF,TGTGCCAGCAGCTTGGAACGGAGGGGTGATACTGAAGCTTTCTTT
TRBV28,-,few,TRBJ2-5,CASSFTVETQYF,TGTGCCAGCAGTTTCACAGTGGAGACCCAGTACTTC
TRBV19,TRBD1,-,TRBJ2-1,CASARDRGGEFF,TGTGCCAGTGCCCGGGACAGGGGCGGGGAGTTCTTC
TRBV6-6,TRBD1,few,TRBJ2-6,CASSYLTGVGANVLTF,TGTGCCAGCAGTTACCTGACAGGGGTTGGGGCCAACGTCCTGACTTTC
TRBV7-3,-,-,TRBJ2-1,CASSSNRWHEQFF,TGTGCCAGCAGCTCCAACCGGTGGCATGAGCAGTTCTTC
TRBV28,-,-,TRBJ1-6,CASNRATDHSYNSPLHF,TGTGCCAGCAACCGTGCGACAGACCACTCCTATAATTCACCCCTCCACTTT